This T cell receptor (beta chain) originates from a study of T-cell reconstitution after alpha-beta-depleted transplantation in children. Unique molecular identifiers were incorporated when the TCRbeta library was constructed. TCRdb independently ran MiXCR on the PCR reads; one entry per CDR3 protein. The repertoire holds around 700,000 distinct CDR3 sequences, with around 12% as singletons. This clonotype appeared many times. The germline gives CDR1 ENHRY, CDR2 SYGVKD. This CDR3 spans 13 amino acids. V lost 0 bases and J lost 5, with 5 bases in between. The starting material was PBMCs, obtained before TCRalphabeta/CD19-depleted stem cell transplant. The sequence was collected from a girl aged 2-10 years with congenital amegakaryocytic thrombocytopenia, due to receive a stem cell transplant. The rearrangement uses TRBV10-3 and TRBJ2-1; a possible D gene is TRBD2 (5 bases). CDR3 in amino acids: CAISESGDNEQFF. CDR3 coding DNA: TGTGCCATCAGTGAGTCCGGGGACAATGAGCAGTTCTTC.